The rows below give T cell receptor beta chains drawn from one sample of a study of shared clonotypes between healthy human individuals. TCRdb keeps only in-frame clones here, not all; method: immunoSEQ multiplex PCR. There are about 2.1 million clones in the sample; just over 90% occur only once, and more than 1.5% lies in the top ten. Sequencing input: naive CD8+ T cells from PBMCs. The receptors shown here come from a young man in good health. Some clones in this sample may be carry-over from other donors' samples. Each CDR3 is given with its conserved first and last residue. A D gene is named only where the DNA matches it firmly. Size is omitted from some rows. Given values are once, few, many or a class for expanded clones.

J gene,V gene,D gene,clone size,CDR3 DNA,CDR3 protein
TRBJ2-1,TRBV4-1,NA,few,TGCGCCAGCAGCCAAGGCCCTAATGAGCAGTTCTTC,CASSQGPNEQFF
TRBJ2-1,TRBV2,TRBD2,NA,TGTGCCAGCAGTGAACGAGGGCTAGCGGGATCTGGGCAGTTCTTC,CASSERGLAGSGQFF
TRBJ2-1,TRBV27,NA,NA,TGTGCCAGCAGTACGACCCGGGACCCAGCCTACAATGAGCAGTTCTTC,CASSTTRDPAYNEQFF
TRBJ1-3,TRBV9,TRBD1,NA,TGTGCCAGCAGCATAGGGACAGGTGGAAACACCATATATTTT,CASSIGTGGNTIYF
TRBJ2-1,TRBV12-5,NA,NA,TGTGCTAGTGGTTTGGGGGGGAATGAGCAGTTCTTC,CASGLGGNEQFF
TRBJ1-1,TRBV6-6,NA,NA,TGTGCCAGCAATGACCGTAGGCCTATGAACACTGAAGCTTTCTTT,CASNDRRPMNTEAFF
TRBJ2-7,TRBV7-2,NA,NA,TGTGCCAGCAGCGGCCGGGACCCACCCTACGAGCAGTACTTC,CASSGRDPPYEQYF
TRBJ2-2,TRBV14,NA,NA,TGTGCCAGCAGCCTCTTAGCGCCCGGGGAGCTGTTTTTT,CASSLLAPGELFF
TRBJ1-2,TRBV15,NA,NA,TGTGCCACCAGGGGGACGCCGAGCCGGAGCGGGGGCTACACCTTC,CATRGTPSRSGGYTF
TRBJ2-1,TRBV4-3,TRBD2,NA,TGCGCCAGCAGCCAGGGGAGGCTAGCGGGAGGGCCGATTGAGCAGTTCTTC,CASSQGRLAGGPIEQFF
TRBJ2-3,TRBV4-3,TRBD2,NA,TGCGCCAGCAGCCAAGGGGCGGGAGACACAGATACGCAGTATTTT,CASSQGAGDTDTQYF
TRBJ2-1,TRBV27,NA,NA,TGTGCCAGCAGACCGCACCTTTCAACGGGAGCCCCCTTTGGGAATGAGCAGTTCTTC,CASRPHLSTGAPFGNEQFF